This TCR beta chain appears in the sequencing data of a study of radiation and T cells in renal cell carcinoma. Germline CDR1 MGHRA, CDR2 YSYEKL. V was clipped by 0 bases and J by 7 bases; unmatched bases: 20. This CDR3 spans 19 amino acids. The time point is: baseline pretreatment blood. This sample's treatment: 15 Gy SBRT to primary tumor, nephrectomy 4 weeks later. TCRdb's table, derived via immunoSEQ multiplex PCR, lists solely in-frame clones and lacks some. The sample has approximately 150,000 clones; roughly nine tenths are singletons. The material was blood, obtained from a patient whose treatment included radiotherapy and nephrectomy. The chain has TRBV4-1 and TRBJ2-7, with 8 bases fitting TRBD2. The source of this sequence is a woman aged 70-85 years with renal cell carcinoma. CDR3 in amino acids: CASSQEPRSPGLGLREQYF. CDR3 DNA sequence: TGCGCCAGCAGCCAAGAGCCCCGTTCTCCGGGACTAGGATTGAGGGAGCAGTACTTC.